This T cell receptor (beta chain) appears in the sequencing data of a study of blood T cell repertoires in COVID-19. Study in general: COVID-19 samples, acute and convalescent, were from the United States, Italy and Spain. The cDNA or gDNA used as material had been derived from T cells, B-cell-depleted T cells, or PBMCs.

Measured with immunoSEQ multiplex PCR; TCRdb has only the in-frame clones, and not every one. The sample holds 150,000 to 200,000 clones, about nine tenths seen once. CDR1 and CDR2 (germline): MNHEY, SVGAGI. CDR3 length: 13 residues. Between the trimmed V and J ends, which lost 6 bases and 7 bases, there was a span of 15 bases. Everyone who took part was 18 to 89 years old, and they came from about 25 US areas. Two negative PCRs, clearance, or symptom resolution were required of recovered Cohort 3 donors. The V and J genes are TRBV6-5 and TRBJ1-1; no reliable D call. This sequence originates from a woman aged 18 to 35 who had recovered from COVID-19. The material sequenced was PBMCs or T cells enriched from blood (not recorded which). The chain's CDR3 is CASRSGGWSEAFF. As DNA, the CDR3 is TGTGCCAGCAGGAGCGGAGGGTGGAGTGAAGCTTTCTTT.